A selection of T cell receptor beta chains follows, all from one sample in a study of control samples from healthy donors and cancer patients. The method was immunoSEQ multiplex PCR; TCRdb's version includes in-frame clones alone and lacks a portion of them. This table holds roughly 120,000 clones, 85% to 95% found once. Sequenced material: blood. The receptors come from a man under 40 in good health. The CDR3 runs from the conserved cysteine through the conserved F or W. The D gene is left open where the match is weak. Size is omitted from some rows. Given values are once, few, many or a class for expanded clones.

V	J	D	size	CDR3	DNA
TRBV6-5	TRBJ2-1	-	-	CASSYGGEYNEQFF	TGTGCCAGCAGTTACGGCGGGGAGTACAATGAGCAGTTCTTC
TRBV5-6	TRBJ1-1	-	-	CASSLATKGQPHFGAFF	TGTGCCAGCAGCTTGGCCACCAAAGGACAGCCCCATTTTGGAGCTTTCTTT
TRBV20-1	TRBJ1-5	TRBD1	-	CSASIGTGNQPQHF	TGCAGTGCTAGTATAGGGACAGGGAATCAGCCCCAGCATTTT
TRBV6-2/TRBV6-3	TRBJ1-5	-	once	CASSYSLGYSNQPQHF	TGTGCCAGCAGTTACTCGCTGGGTTATAGCAATCAGCCCCAGCATTTT
TRBV9	TRBJ1-2	-	once	CASSRPPGGYGYTF	TGTGCCAGCAGCCGCCCCCCGGGAGGCTATGGCTACACCTTC
TRBV10-3	TRBJ1-1	-	-	CAISESQGLGNTEAFF	TGTGCCATCAGTGAGTCGCAGGGCTTGGGGAACACTGAAGCTTTCTTT
TRBV11-2	TRBJ1-1	-	-	CASSSQRQASEAFF	TGTGCCAGCAGCTCTCAGAGACAGGCTTCCGAAGCTTTCTTT
TRBV5-1	TRBJ1-2	TRBD1	-	CASSPGQGLGYTF	TGCGCCAGCAGCCCCGGACAGGGGCTCGGCTACACCTTC
TRBV7-2	TRBJ1-3	-	-	CASSPAGVTGNTIYF	TGTGCCAGCAGCCCTGCCGGGGTGACTGGAAACACCATATATTTT
TRBV7-9	TRBJ2-5	-	-	CASSRRAGAISETQYF	TGTGCCAGCAGCCGGCGGGCGGGGGCCATTTCTGAGACCCAGTACTTC
TRBV13	TRBJ1-3	-	-	CASSLGRWTPGNTIYF	TGTGCCAGCAGCTTAGGCCGGTGGACGCCTGGAAACACCATATATTTT
TRBV3-1/TRBV3-2	TRBJ2-7	-	-	CASSQRPASYEQYF	TGTGCCAGCAGCCAAAGGCCGGCGTCCTACGAGCAGTACTTC
TRBV7-6	TRBJ2-3	TRBD2	-	CASSLEWRQAGGPEDTQYF	TGTGCCAGCAGCTTAGAATGGAGACAGGCGGGGGGGCCAGAGGATACGCAGTATTTT
TRBV6-5	TRBJ2-1	TRBD1	-	CASSNDRGSYNEQFF	TGTGCCAGCAGTAACGACAGGGGCTCCTACAATGAGCAGTTCTTC
TRBV7-2	TRBJ1-1	-	-	CASSLHQQVNTEAFF	TGTGCCAGCAGCTTACACCAACAGGTGAACACTGAAGCTTTCTTT
TRBV2	TRBJ1-3	-	once	CASRVDGGNTIYF	TGTGCCAGCAGGGTAGACGGAGGAAACACCATATATTTT
TRBV7-2	TRBJ2-7	-	-	CASSVSYEQYF	TGTGCCAGCAGCGTCTCCTACGAGCAGTACTTC
TRBV5-4	TRBJ1-2	-	-	CASSRDSNYGYTF	TGTGCCAGCAGCCGGGATTCTAACTATGGCTACACCTTC
TRBV24-1	TRBJ2-5	-	-	CATNGLLGETQYF	TGTGCCACCAATGGACTGTTAGGAGAGACCCAGTACTTC
TRBV28	TRBJ2-2	-	-	CASSPHDETGELFF	TGTGCCAGCAGTCCCCACGACGAAACCGGGGAGCTGTTTTTT
TRBV19	TRBJ1-1	-	-	CASTMTLNTEAFF	TGTGCCAGTACCATGACCTTGAACACTGAAGCTTTCTTT
TRBV15	TRBJ1-2	-	-	CATSSPDSNYGYTF	TGTGCCACCAGCAGCCCAGACAGTAACTATGGCTACACCTTC
TRBV5-1	TRBJ2-7	TRBD1	few	CASRKLGTGTYEQYF	TGCGCCAGCAGGAAGCTAGGGACAGGTACCTACGAGCAGTACTTC
TRBV30	TRBJ1-1	TRBD1	-	CAWGQGTEAFF	TGTGCCTGGGGACAGGGGACTGAAGCTTTCTTT
TRBV7-9	TRBJ1-2	-	-	CASSNRDALLNYGYTF	TGTGCCAGCAGCAACAGGGACGCACTACTTAACTATGGCTACACCTTC
TRBV4-1	TRBJ2-5	TRBD1	-	CASSHPRQGVGRETQYF	TGCGCCAGCAGCCATCCTCGACAGGGGGTGGGGAGAGAGACCCAGTACTTC
TRBV18	TRBJ2-3	TRBD1	-	CASSLRTGRRTDTQYF	TGTGCCAGCTCACTCAGGACAGGACGTCGCACAGATACGCAGTATTTT
TRBV7-2	TRBJ1-5	TRBD1	once	CASSLDRGSVQPQHF	TGTGCCAGCAGCTTGGACAGGGGTTCGGTTCAGCCCCAGCATTTT
TRBV5-4	TRBJ2-5	-	-	CASSTGPRETQYF	TGTGCCAGCAGCACCGGGCCGCGGGAGACCCAGTACTTC
TRBV11-3	TRBJ2-3	TRBD2	-	CASSSGTSGVSTDTQYF	TGTGCCAGCAGCTCCGGGACTAGCGGGGTTAGCACAGATACGCAGTATTTT
TRBV19	TRBJ1-5	-	-	CASSIQGGQPQHF	TGTGCCAGTAGTATCCAGGGCGGTCAGCCCCAGCATTTT
TRBV7-2	TRBJ1-1	-	-	CASSLVRGNTEAFF	TGTGCCAGCAGCTTAGTCCGAGGGAACACTGAAGCTTTCTTT
TRBV11-2	TRBJ2-5	TRBD2	-	CASSFSGAYQETQYF	TGTGCCAGCAGCTTTAGCGGGGCGTACCAAGAGACCCAGTACTTC
TRBV19	TRBJ1-5	-	-	CASTDKGRQPQHF	TGTGCCAGTACCGATAAGGGTAGACAGCCCCAGCATTTT
TRBV7-9	TRBJ2-3	-	-	CASRLAADTQYF	TGTGCCAGCAGGTTAGCGGCAGATACGCAGTATTTT
TRBV3-1/TRBV3-2	TRBJ1-1	-	-	CASSQAGRTEAFF	TGTGCCAGCAGCCAGGCGGGGAGGACTGAAGCTTTCTTT
TRBV12-3/TRBV12-4	TRBJ2-1	-	-	CASSTVSNEQFF	TGTGCCAGCAGTACCGTTAGTAATGAGCAGTTCTTC
TRBV12-3/TRBV12-4	TRBJ1-5	-	-	CASSLWGNQPQHF	TGTGCCAGCAGTTTATGGGGGAATCAGCCCCAGCATTTT
TRBV7-2	TRBJ2-3	TRBD2	-	CASRAGGTDTQYF	TGTGCCAGCAGAGCGGGGGGCACAGATACGCAGTATTTT
TRBV4-2	TRBJ2-2	TRBD1	-	CASSPGQGRTGELFF	TGTGCCAGCAGCCCCGGACAGGGAAGGACCGGGGAGCTGTTTTTT
TRBV18	TRBJ1-4	-	-	CASSPLAEPNEKLFF	TGTGCCAGCTCACCCTTGGCAGAGCCTAATGAAAAACTGTTTTTT
TRBV6-5	TRBJ2-5	-	-	CASSYGQSQETQYF	TGTGCCAGCAGTTACGGACAGTCCCAAGAGACCCAGTACTTC
TRBV30	TRBJ2-5	-	-	CAWSVWEYQETQYF	TGTGCCTGGAGTGTTTGGGAGTACCAAGAGACCCAGTACTTC